A single sample is the source of the 17 T cell receptor beta chains below, sequenced in a study of shared clonotypes between healthy human individuals. The method was immunoSEQ multiplex PCR; TCRdb's version includes in-frame clones alone and lacks a portion of them. The sample consists of about 2.2 million clones, over 85% of them appearing once. As defined, naive CD8 cells were CD45RO-negative and positively selected for CCR7, with terminally differentiated effector memory CD45RA+ cells excluded. The sample taken for sequencing was naive CD8+ T cells from PBMCs. All receptors derive from a man younger than 35 in good health. Some clones in this sample may be carry-over from other donors' samples.

On this clone: The same CDR3 can be traced to other DNA sequences in this sample. The chain couples TRBV7-6 to TRBJ2-3; a weak D match, TRBD2 (5 bases). The CDR3 contains 14 residues. V lost 5 bases and J lost 6, with 15 bases in between. CDR1 is SGHVS, CDR2 FNYEAQ, per germline. DNA for the CDR3: TGTGCCAGCAGCCCCTTAGGAGGTCCGGATACGCAGTATTTT. This gives the protein CASSPLGGPDTQYF.

The chain joins TRBV5-5 to TRBJ2-7; the D gene is possibly TRBD2 (6 bases). The CDR3 contains 14 residues. V was pared by 3 bases and J by 2 bases, with 12 bases between. In germline, CDR1 is SGHKS, CDR2 YYEKEE (reference sequence). CDR3 loop: CASSSGTETYEQYF. The CDR3 DNA reads as TGTGCCAGCAGCTCGGGGACTGAGACCTACGAGCAGTACTTC.

The chain combines TRBV7-8 with TRBJ1-3; D possibly corresponds to TRBD1 (5 bases). V lost 2 bases and J lost 4, with 9 bases in between. CDR1 and CDR2 (germline): SGHVS, FQNEAQ. The CDR3 consists of 14 residues. The CDR3 nucleotides are TGTGCCAGCAGCTTATGGGGGAACGGAAACACCATATATTTT. This codes for CASSLWGNGNTIYF. Combining the CDR3 with reference TRBV7-8 and TRBJ1-3 gives the whole variable domain GAGVSQSPRYKVAKRGQDVALRCDPISGHVSLFWYQQALGQGPEFLTYFQNEAQLDKSGLPSDRFFAERPEGSVSTLKIQRTQQEDSAVYLCASSLWGNGNTIYFGEGSWLTVV.

The chain is built from TRBV27 and TRBJ2-7; TRBD2 matches at 7 bases. J was trimmed by 6 bases and V by 4 bases; bases with no gene match: 9. The CDR3 extends over 14 amino acids. The V gene's germline CDR1 is MNHEY and CDR2 SMNVEV (reference sequence). CDR3 region: CASSWGGSGPEQYF. The CDR3 DNA reads TGTGCCAGCAGTTGGGGAGGGAGTGGGCCCGAGCAGTACTTC.

This clone has only one observation. The same CDR3 can be traced to other DNA sequences in this sample. The chain joins TRBV9 to TRBJ2-3; the D is unclear. Per the germline V gene, CDR1 is SGDLS and CDR2 is YYNGEE. The CDR3 runs 13 residues. Trimming removed 0 bases at V and 5 bases at J, with 7 bases between. CDR3 sequence reads: CASSVEGRDTQYF. CDR3 DNA sequence: TGTGCCAGCAGCGTAGAAGGGCGAGATACGCAGTATTTT.

The chain joins TRBV5-4 to TRBJ1-1; 9 bases map to TRBD1. With 4 bases clipped from V and 6 bases from J, the junction kept 7 bases outside the gene matches. The germline V gene encodes CDR1 SGHNT and CDR2 YYREEE (reference sequence). The CDR3 has 14 residues. In DNA form, the CDR3 reads TGTGCCAGCAGCACAGGACAGGGGTGGCCTGAAGCTTTCTTT. Amino acids: CASSTGQGWPEAFF.

CDR3 DNA: TGTGCCAGCAGCCTGCTTCAGGGGACCCAGTACTTC. Protein sequence: CASSLLQGTQYF. V and J are TRBV7-9 and TRBJ2-5; tentatively, D is TRBD1 (5 bases). Germline CDR1 reads SEHNR; CDR2 reads FQNEAQ (reference sequence). V lost 5 bases and J 7 bases, leaving 11 bases between the germline ends. The CDR3 length is 12 residues.

The chain carries TRBV29-1 and TRBJ2-5, with D tentatively TRBD2 (6 bases). V lost 0 bases, J lost 2 bases, and 10 bases lay in between. From germline, CDR1 is SQVTM and CDR2 ANQGSEA. The CDR3 is 14 residues long. The CDR3 reads CSVEDSGLQETQYF. Here the CDR3 DNA reads TGCAGCGTTGAAGATAGCGGATTACAAGAGACCCAGTACTTC. The full variable domain, completed using reference TRBV29-1 and TRBJ2-5, is SAVISQKPSRDICQRGTSLTIQCQVDSQVTMMFWYRQQPGQSLTLIATANQGSEATYESGFVIDKFPISRPNLTFSTLTVSNMSPEDSSIYLCSVEDSGLQETQYFGPGTRLLVL.

To note about this clone: The same CDR3 also results from other DNA sequences found in this sample. The V call is TRBV28, the J call TRBJ1-5, with D possibly TRBD1 on 5 matching bases. Germline V gene sequence: CDR1 MDHEN, CDR2 SYDVKM. V dropped 4 bases and J dropped 1 base, with 8 bases sitting between them. CDR3 length: 14 amino acids. The CDR3 is CASSSDSSNQPQHF. The CDR3 DNA follows: TGTGCCAGCAGTTCTGACAGCAGCAATCAGCCCCAGCATTTT.

Concerning this clone itself: The same CDR3 arises from other DNA sequences in this sample as well. The genes are TRBV7-9 and TRBJ2-7; D is unresolved. The CDR3 totals 12 residues. With 3 bases removed from V and 3 bases from J, the gap between germline ends came to 6 bases. Germline V gene lookup returns CDR1 SEHNR and CDR2 FQNEAQ (reference sequence). CDR3: CASSFQNYEQYF. The CDR3, as DNA: TGTGCCAGCAGCTTCCAGAACTACGAGCAGTACTTC.

The CDR3 nucleotides read TGTGCCAGCAGCCAAGAAGAGACTGGGACCCAAGAGACCCAGTACTTC. The encoded protein is CASSQEETGTQETQYF. The gene calls are TRBV4-2 and TRBJ2-5, with D possibly being TRBD1 or TRBD2 (5 bases each). In germline, CDR1 is LGHNA, CDR2 YNFKEQ. Between the trimmed V and J ends, which lost 0 bases and 1 base, there was a span of 12 bases. The length of the CDR3 is 16 residues.

The rearrangement joins TRBV15 to TRBJ2-4; no firm D call. Looked up from germline, CDR1 is LNHNV and CDR2 is YYDKDF (reference sequence). This CDR3 is built from 15 residues. V was pared by 0 bases and J by 0 bases, with 6 bases between. CDR3 protein: CATSRDGLAKNIQYF. The CDR3 coding sequence is TGTGCCACCAGCAGAGACGGTCTAGCCAAAAACATTCAGTACTTC.

The CDR3 coding sequence is TGTGCCAGTAGTAGGGGGCGCCAGGATGCTAGCAATCAGCCCCAGCATTTT. This codes for CASSRGRQDASNQPQHF. The gene calls are TRBV19 and TRBJ1-5, with a weak D call TRBD1 (6 bases). CDR3 length: 17 residues. V lost 4 bases to trimming and J lost 0 bases, with 16 bases between them. Germline V lookup: CDR1 LNHDA, CDR2 SQIVND (reference sequence).

This rearrangement joins TRBV4-1 to TRBJ2-1, with unresolved D. CDR1 and CDR2 (germline): MGHRA, YSYEKL. Trimming shortened V by 3 bases and J by 10 bases, and 7 bases separated the two germline ends. This CDR3 is built from 11 residues. Written as DNA, the CDR3 is TGCGCCAGCAGCCACTATAGCGAGCAGTTCTTC. Protein: CASSHYSEQFF.

A note on this clone: At the DNA level, this CDR3 is encoded by other sequences in the same sample as well. The V and J genes are TRBV9 and TRBJ1-5; D ambiguous. CDR3 size: 14 residues. CDR1 and CDR2 from the germline V gene are SGDLS and YYNGEE. V lost 0 bases and J 1 base, leaving 5 bases between the germline ends. The CDR3 DNA sequence: TGTGCCAGCAGCGTAGAAGGAAGCAATCAGCCCCAGCATTTT. It codes for CASSVEGSNQPQHF.

This sequence joins TRBV13 and TRBJ2-2, with D possibly being TRBD1 (5 bases). V was trimmed by 3 bases and J by 0 bases, leaving 11 bases between them. The CDR3 has 16 residues. Germline-derived CDR1 and CDR2 are PRHDT and FYEKMQ (reference sequence). CDR3 nucleotide sequence: TGTGCCAGCAGCTTTTCAGGGTACACGAACACCGGGGAGCTGTTTTTT. This sequence encodes CASSFSGYTNTGELFF.

This clone has a single count. This rearrangement joins TRBV30 to TRBJ2-7; D is perhaps TRBD2 (6 bases). The CDR3 runs 14 residues. CDR1 and CDR2 (germline): GTSNPN, SVGIG (reference sequence). Trimming pared 0 bases from V and 1 base from J, leaving 10 bases between. The CDR3 loop reads CAWSVSAGSYEQYF. CDR3 in DNA: TGTGCCTGGAGTGTTTCCGCGGGGTCCTACGAGCAGTACTTC.